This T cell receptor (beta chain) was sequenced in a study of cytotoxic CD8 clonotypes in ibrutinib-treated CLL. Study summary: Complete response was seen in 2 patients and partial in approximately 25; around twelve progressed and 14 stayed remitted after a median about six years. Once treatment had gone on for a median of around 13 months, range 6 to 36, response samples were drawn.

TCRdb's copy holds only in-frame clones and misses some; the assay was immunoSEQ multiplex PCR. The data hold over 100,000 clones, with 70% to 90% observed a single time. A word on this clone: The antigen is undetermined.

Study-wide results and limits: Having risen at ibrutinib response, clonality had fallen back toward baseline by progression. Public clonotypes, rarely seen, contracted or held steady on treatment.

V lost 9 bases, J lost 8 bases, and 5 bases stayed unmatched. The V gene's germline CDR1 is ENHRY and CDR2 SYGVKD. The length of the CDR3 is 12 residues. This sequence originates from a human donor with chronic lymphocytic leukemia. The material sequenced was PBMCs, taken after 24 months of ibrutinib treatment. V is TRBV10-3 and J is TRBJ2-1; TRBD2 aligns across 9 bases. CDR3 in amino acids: CAISGGRDEQFF. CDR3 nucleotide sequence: TGTGCCATTAGCGGGGGCAGGGATGAGCAGTTCTTC.